Listed here are 4 T cell receptor beta chains from one sample, sequenced in a study of shared clonotypes between healthy human individuals. Clones were read by immunoSEQ multiplex PCR, and TCRdb kept only the in-frame ones, dropping some. The sample lists millions of clones, about 93% seen once, with about 1.5% in the top ten. Cells designated naive CD8 were CD45RO-negative and were positively selected for CCR7, with terminally differentiated effector memory CD45RA+ cells excluded. The sample consisted of naive CD8+ T cells from PBMCs. Receptors were obtained from a man aged 18 to 30 in good health. Some clones in this sample may be carry-over from other donors' samples.

The chain joins TRBV27 to TRBJ2-5, with D unclear. The germline CDR1 and CDR2 sequences are MNHEY and SMNVEV (reference sequence). Trimming left V 4 bases short and J 5 bases short, with 17 bases between. CDR3 length: 15 amino acids. DNA for the CDR3: TGTGCCAGCAGTTCGTATCCCGCCGGTCGGGAGACCCAGTACTTC. As protein: CASSSYPAGRETQYF.

The V and J genes are TRBV27 and TRBJ2-7; D is unclear. The CDR3 contains 14 residues. CDR1 and CDR2 from the germline V gene are MNHEY and SMNVEV (reference sequence). Trimming took off 3 bases at V and 5 bases at J, with 14 bases between the two ends. The CDR3 loop is CASSLLRTLHEQYF. CDR3 nucleotide sequence: TGTGCCAGCAGTTTGCTGCGAACCCTCCACGAGCAGTACTTC.

This clone has only one observation. The chain links TRBV2 to TRBJ2-3, with D hard to call. The V and J ends lost 4 bases and 3 bases respectively, with 11 bases between them. The germline V gene encodes CDR1 SNHLY and CDR2 FYNNEI. The CDR3 is made up of 14 amino acids. CDR3 in amino acids: CASSGVYMTDTQYF. The CDR3, as DNA: TGTGCCAGCAGTGGGGTATATATGACAGATACGCAGTATTTT.

The chain employs TRBV19 and TRBJ1-5, with 7 bases that match TRBD1. The germline V gene encodes CDR1 LNHDA and CDR2 SQIVND (reference sequence). The length of the CDR3 is 15 residues. Trimming cost V 2 bases and J 0 bases; bases outside gene matches: 1. The CDR3 loop reads CASSITGDSNQPQHF. The CDR3 DNA reads TGTGCCAGTAGTATAACAGGGGATAGCAATCAGCCCCAGCATTTT.